The rows below give T cell receptor beta chains drawn from one sample of a study of blood T cell repertoires in COVID-19. Sequenced by immunoSEQ multiplex PCR; TCRdb stores in-frame clones only, minus some. The data hold over 200,000 clones, with 65% to 90% observed a single time. Sequenced sample: peripheral blood. The receptors were sampled from a human donor in a cohort sampled during active COVID-19. The CDR3 runs from the conserved cysteine through the conserved F or W. Fields, in order: V gene, D gene, J gene, clone size, CDR3 protein, CDR3 DNA. The D gene is left open where the match is weak. Expanded clones get a size class; other rows say once, few or many, or leave the size out.

TRBV11-1	TRBD2	TRBJ2-1	NA	CASSSSGRVYNEQFF	TGTGCCAGCAGCTCTAGCGGGAGAGTTTACAATGAGCAGTTCTTC
TRBV28	TRBD1	TRBJ1-2	NA	CASTLTGGNIANYGYTF	TGTGCCAGCACTTTAACAGGGGGCAATATAGCTAACTATGGCTACACCTTC
TRBV7-2	NA	TRBJ1-1	NA	CASSLAGLLNTEAFF	TGTGCCAGCAGCTTAGCGGGGCTTCTGAACACTGAAGCTTTCTTT
TRBV2	TRBD1	TRBJ1-1	NA	CASRGTGEAFF	TGTGCCAGCAGAGGGACAGGTGAAGCTTTCTTT
TRBV6-2/TRBV6-3	TRBD2	TRBJ2-5	NA	CASSRGALAGIQETQYF	TGTGCCAGCAGTCGCGGAGCCCTAGCGGGGATTCAAGAGACCCAGTACTTC
TRBV3-1/TRBV3-2	TRBD2	TRBJ2-1	NA	CASSPWTRKNNEQFF	TGTGCCAGCAGCCCGTGGACTAGGAAGAACAATGAGCAGTTCTTC
TRBV27	NA	TRBJ2-2	NA	CASSPTGLLNTGELFF	TGTGCCAGCAGCCCCACTGGACTGTTAAACACCGGGGAGCTGTTTTTT
TRBV18	NA	TRBJ2-7	NA	CASSPPRGYSDYEQYF	TGTGCCAGCTCACCACCGAGGGGGTACTCCGACTACGAGCAGTACTTC
TRBV7-8	NA	TRBJ2-7	NA	CASSFRVFGEQYF	TGTGCCAGCAGCTTCCGGGTTTTCGGCGAGCAGTACTTC
TRBV5-6	TRBD1	TRBJ2-3	NA	CASSSRTGGPDTQYF	TGTGCCAGCAGCTCACGGACAGGGGGACCAGATACGCAGTATTTT
TRBV6-1	NA	TRBJ1-1	NA	CASSEKTEMNTEAFF	TGTGCCAGCAGTGAAAAAACAGAGATGAACACTGAAGCTTTCTTT
TRBV14	NA	TRBJ2-7	NA	CASSQVLGTGRLWEQYF	TGTGCCAGCAGCCAAGTGTTGGGAACAGGGCGACTTTGGGAGCAGTACTTC
TRBV19	TRBD2	TRBJ2-3	NA	CASKMVSGREYTQYF	TGTGCCAGTAAAATGGTCAGCGGGAGAGAATATACGCAGTATTTT
TRBV13	NA	TRBJ2-3	NA	CASSLAARDTQYF	TGTGCCAGCAGCTTAGCGGCTAGGGATACGCAGTATTTT
TRBV7-9	TRBD1	TRBJ1-2	NA	CASSLTGGYGYTF	TGTGCCAGCAGCCTTACAGGGGGCTATGGCTACACCTTC
TRBV7-3	NA	TRBJ2-2	NA	CASSLNAGKNTGELFF	TGTGCCAGCAGCTTAAACGCAGGGAAGAACACCGGGGAGCTGTTTTTT
TRBV7-2	NA	TRBJ1-1	NA	CASSSHRGRGTEAFF	TGTGCCAGCAGCTCACATAGGGGCCGGGGGACTGAAGCTTTCTTT
TRBV7-9	TRBD1	TRBJ2-7	NA	CASSFGQGGYEQYF	TGTGCCAGCAGCTTCGGACAGGGGGGTTACGAGCAGTACTTC
TRBV27	TRBD1	TRBJ2-7	many	CASSLSPGTGTYEQYF	TGTGCCAGCAGTTTATCGCCCGGGACAGGGACCTACGAGCAGTACTTC
TRBV7-6	TRBD2	TRBJ2-2	NA	CASSLLTSGSGGTGELFF	TGTGCCAGCAGCCTCCTGACTAGCGGGAGTGGTGGCACCGGGGAGCTGTTTTTT
TRBV5-1	TRBD1	TRBJ2-7	NA	CASSRGQGARGEQYF	TGCGCCAGCAGCCGTGGACAGGGGGCTAGGGGCGAGCAGTACTTC
TRBV27	NA	TRBJ2-5	NA	CASSITGETQYF	TGTGCCAGCAGTATAACAGGGGAGACCCAGTACTTC
TRBV28	NA	TRBJ1-1	once	CASSLTGWRAEAFF	TGTGCCAGCAGTTTAACGGGATGGAGGGCTGAAGCTTTCTTT
TRBV4-3	NA	TRBJ2-7	NA	CASSRLMGTSSYEQYF	TGCGCCAGCAGCCGACTTATGGGGACTTCCTCCTACGAGCAGTACTTC
TRBV15	TRBD1	TRBJ2-1	NA	CATSRRGRDNEQFF	TGTGCCACCAGCAGGAGGGGGCGCGACAATGAGCAGTTCTTC
TRBV7-2	NA	TRBJ2-7	NA	CASSLFRESGEQYF	TGTGCCAGCAGCTTATTTCGGGAATCAGGCGAGCAGTACTTC
TRBV27	NA	TRBJ2-7	NA	CASNFRGATYEQYF	TGTGCCAGCAATTTTCGAGGAGCTACCTACGAGCAGTACTTC
TRBV5-4	TRBD1	TRBJ1-4	NA	CASSLGTGGEKLFF	TGTGCCAGCAGCTTGGGGACAGGGGGTGAAAAACTGTTTTTT
TRBV4-1	NA	TRBJ1-1	NA	CASSHGLGMNTEAFF	TGCGCCAGCAGCCACGGACTGGGAATGAACACTGAAGCTTTCTTT
TRBV7-9	NA	TRBJ2-5	NA	CASSLSGPRGTQYF	TGTGCCAGCAGCTTAAGCGGGCCCCGGGGGACCCAGTACTTC
TRBV27	NA	TRBJ1-4	NA	CASSPRAPNEKLFF	TGTGCCAGCAGTCCCAGGGCGCCGAATGAAAAACTGTTTTTT
TRBV21-1	NA	TRBJ2-2	NA	CASSQDRVCNTGELFF	TGTGCCAGCAGCCAAGACAGGGTTTGTAACACCGGGGAGCTGTTTTTT
TRBV5-1	NA	TRBJ2-2	NA	CASSFTGTSHTGELFF	TGCGCCAGCAGCTTTACCGGGACATCTCACACCGGGGAGCTGTTTTTT
TRBV6-5	NA	TRBJ1-4	NA	CASSYAGSPNEKLFF	TGTGCCAGCAGTTACGCGGGGAGTCCTAATGAAAAACTGTTTTTT
TRBV5-4	NA	TRBJ1-2	NA	CASSPAGVRDGYTF	TGTGCCAGCAGCCCGGCGGGCGTTCGGGATGGCTACACCTTC
TRBV30	NA	TRBJ1-3	NA	CAWKTSGFSGNTIYF	TGTGCCTGGAAGACCTCAGGTTTCTCTGGAAACACCATATATTTT
TRBV5-1	NA	TRBJ2-1	NA	CASSGSGFNLNEQFF	TGCGCCAGCAGCGGAAGCGGGTTCAATCTTAATGAGCAGTTCTTC
TRBV11-2	NA	TRBJ2-1	NA	CASSLASGEQFF	TGTGCCAGCAGCTTAGCTTCGGGGGAGCAGTTCTTC
TRBV20-1	NA	TRBJ1-1	once	CSASVGALNTEAFF	TGCAGTGCTAGTGTTGGGGCCTTGAACACTGAAGCTTTCTTT
TRBV5-5	NA	TRBJ1-5	NA	CASSDGGSYSNQPQHF	TGTGCCAGCAGCGACGGCGGATCGTATAGCAATCAGCCCCAGCATTTT
TRBV28	NA	TRBJ2-7	NA	CASSLPLRIVVSYEQYF	TGTGCCAGCAGTCTACCTCTGAGAATAGTCGTCTCCTACGAGCAGTACTTC
TRBV6-5	NA	TRBJ1-1	few	CASSYSARNTEAFF	TGTGCCAGCAGTTACTCGGCAAGGAACACTGAAGCTTTCTTT
TRBV27	TRBD1	TRBJ1-1	NA	CASRGQGRGTEAFF	TGTGCCAGCAGGGGACAGGGCCGGGGCACTGAAGCTTTCTTT
TRBV5-4	TRBD1	TRBJ1-2	once	CAGRTGNYGYTF	TGTGCCGGCAGGACAGGGAACTATGGCTACACCTTC
TRBV6-2/TRBV6-3	TRBD1	TRBJ2-7	NA	CASSKGQVYEQYF	TGTGCCAGCAGTAAGGGACAGGTCTACGAGCAGTACTTC
TRBV28	TRBD2	TRBJ2-5	NA	CASSLFVGGLLETQYF	TGTGCCAGCAGTTTATTTGTGGGAGGGCTGTTGGAGACCCAGTACTTC
TRBV28	TRBD1	TRBJ1-4	NA	CASRHRGVATNEKLFF	TGTGCCAGCAGGCACAGGGGGGTCGCAACTAATGAAAAACTGTTTTTT
TRBV12-3/TRBV12-4	NA	TRBJ1-4	NA	CASSWGPEKLFF	TGTGCCAGCAGTTGGGGCCCTGAAAAACTGTTTTTT
TRBV27	TRBD2	TRBJ2-7	NA	CASSGGRRDEQYF	TGTGCCAGCAGTGGCGGGAGGAGGGACGAGCAGTACTTC
TRBV5-1	NA	TRBJ1-5	NA	CASSPGDGNQPQHF	TGCGCCAGCAGCCCCGGAGATGGCAATCAGCCCCAGCATTTT
TRBV5-1	NA	TRBJ1-6	NA	CASSPTQGAYNSPLHF	TGCGCCAGCAGCCCCACGCAGGGCGCTTATAATTCACCCCTCCACTTT
TRBV28	TRBD2	TRBJ2-7	NA	CASRGGGTSRVKEQYF	TGTGCCAGCAGGGGGGGAGGGACTAGCAGGGTTAAGGAGCAGTACTTC
TRBV28	NA	TRBJ1-3	NA	CASSAGQDPHTIYF	TGTGCCAGCAGTGCGGGCCAAGACCCGCACACCATATATTTT
TRBV19	TRBD1	TRBJ2-7	NA	CASSYRDRGLEQYF	TGTGCCAGTAGTTACCGGGACAGGGGGCTCGAGCAGTACTTC
TRBV30	NA	TRBJ1-5	NA	CAWSVSPNQPQHF	TGTGCCTGGAGTGTAAGCCCAAATCAGCCCCAGCATTTT
TRBV7-9	NA	TRBJ1-5	NA	CASSEQGNSNQPQHF	TGTGCCAGCAGCGAACAGGGTAATAGCAATCAGCCCCAGCATTTT
TRBV15	NA	TRBJ1-1	NA	CATSWGLLMNTEAFF	TGTGCCACCAGCTGGGGCTTATTGATGAACACTGAAGCTTTCTTT
TRBV10-3	TRBD1	TRBJ1-5	NA	CAIAGQGLNQPQHF	TGTGCCATCGCCGGACAGGGCTTAAATCAGCCCCAGCATTTT
TRBV6-5	NA	TRBJ1-5	NA	CASSTRQGQPQHF	TGTGCCAGCAGTACTCGACAAGGACAGCCCCAGCATTTT
TRBV6-2/TRBV6-3	TRBD2	TRBJ2-3	NA	CASSSGTSGTDTQYF	TGTGCCAGCAGCTCCGGGACTAGCGGCACAGATACGCAGTATTTT